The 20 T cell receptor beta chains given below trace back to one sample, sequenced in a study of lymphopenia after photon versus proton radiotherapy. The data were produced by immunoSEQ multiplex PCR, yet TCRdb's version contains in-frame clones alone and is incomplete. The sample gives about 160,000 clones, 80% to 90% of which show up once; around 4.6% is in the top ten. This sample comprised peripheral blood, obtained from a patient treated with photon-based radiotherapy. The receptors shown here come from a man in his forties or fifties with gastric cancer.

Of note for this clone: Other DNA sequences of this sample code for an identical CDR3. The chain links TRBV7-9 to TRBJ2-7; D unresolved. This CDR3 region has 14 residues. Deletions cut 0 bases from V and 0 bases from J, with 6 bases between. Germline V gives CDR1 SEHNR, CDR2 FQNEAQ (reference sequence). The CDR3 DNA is TGTGCCAGCAGCTTAGCTTCCCCCTCCTACGAGCAGTACTTC. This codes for CASSLASPSYEQYF.

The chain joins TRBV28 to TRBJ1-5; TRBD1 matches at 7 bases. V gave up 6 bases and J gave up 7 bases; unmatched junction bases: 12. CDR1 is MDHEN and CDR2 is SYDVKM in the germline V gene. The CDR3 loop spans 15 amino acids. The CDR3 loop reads CASSLTGQRQQPQHF. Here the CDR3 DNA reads TGTGCCAGCAGCCTGACAGGGCAACGGCAGCAGCCCCAGCATTTT.

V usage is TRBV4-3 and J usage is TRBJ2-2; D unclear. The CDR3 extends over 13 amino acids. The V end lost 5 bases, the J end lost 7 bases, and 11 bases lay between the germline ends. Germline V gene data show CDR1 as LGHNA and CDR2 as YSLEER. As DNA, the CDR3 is TGCGCCAGCAGCGTAAGAATGTACGGGGAGCTGTTTTTT. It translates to CASSVRMYGELFF.

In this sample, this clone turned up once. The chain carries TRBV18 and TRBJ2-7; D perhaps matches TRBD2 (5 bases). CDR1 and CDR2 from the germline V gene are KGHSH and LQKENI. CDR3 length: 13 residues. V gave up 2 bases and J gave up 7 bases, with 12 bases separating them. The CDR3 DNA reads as TGTGCCAGCTCACCAACGCGGCCGGGGGAGCAGTACTTC. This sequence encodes CASSPTRPGEQYF.

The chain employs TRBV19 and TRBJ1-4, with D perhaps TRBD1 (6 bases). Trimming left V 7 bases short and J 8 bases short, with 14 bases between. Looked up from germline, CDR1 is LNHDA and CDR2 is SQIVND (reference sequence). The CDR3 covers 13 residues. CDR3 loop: CASTGSGAEKLFF. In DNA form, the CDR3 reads TGTGCCAGTACCGGTTCGGGGGCGGAAAAACTGTTTTTT. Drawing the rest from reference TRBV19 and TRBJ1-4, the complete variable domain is DGGITQSPKYLFRKEGQNVTLSCEQNLNHDAMYWYRQDPGQGLRLIYYSQIVNDFQKGDIAEGYSVSREKKESFPLTVTSAQKNPTAFYLCASTGSGAEKLFFGSGTQLSVL.

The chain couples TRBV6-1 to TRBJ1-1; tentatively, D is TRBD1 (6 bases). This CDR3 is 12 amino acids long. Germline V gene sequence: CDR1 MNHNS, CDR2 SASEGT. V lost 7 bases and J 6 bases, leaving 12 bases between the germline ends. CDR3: CASTERGAEAFF. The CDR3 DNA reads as TGTGCCAGCACCGAAAGGGGGGCTGAAGCTTTCTTT.

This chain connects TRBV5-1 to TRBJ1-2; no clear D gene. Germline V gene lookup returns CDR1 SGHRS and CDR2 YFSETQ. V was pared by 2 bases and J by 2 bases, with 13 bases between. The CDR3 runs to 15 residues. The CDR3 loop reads CASSLGTVKNYGYTF. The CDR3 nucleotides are TGCGCCAGCAGCTTAGGAACAGTCAAAAACTATGGCTACACCTTC.

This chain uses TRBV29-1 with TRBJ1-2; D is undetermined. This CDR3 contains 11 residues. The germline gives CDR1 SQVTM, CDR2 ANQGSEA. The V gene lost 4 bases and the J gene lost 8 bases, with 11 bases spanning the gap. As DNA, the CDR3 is TGCAGCGTTGCTGGGGAGGGCGGCTACACCTTC. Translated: CSVAGEGGYTF.

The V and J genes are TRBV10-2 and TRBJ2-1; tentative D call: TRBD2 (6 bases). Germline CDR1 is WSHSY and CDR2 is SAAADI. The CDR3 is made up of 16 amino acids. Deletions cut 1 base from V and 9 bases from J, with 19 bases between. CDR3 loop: CASSEYLQAPGSEQFF. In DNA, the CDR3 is TGCGCCAGCAGTGAGTACCTACAAGCCCCCGGGAGTGAGCAGTTCTTC.

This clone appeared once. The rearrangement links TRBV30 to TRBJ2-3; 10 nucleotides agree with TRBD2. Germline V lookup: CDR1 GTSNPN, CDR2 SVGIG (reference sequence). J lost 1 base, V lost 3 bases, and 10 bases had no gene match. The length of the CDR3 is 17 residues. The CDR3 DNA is TGTGCCTGGAGCCCCTCCCGGCTAGCGGGAGGCACAGATACGCAGTATTTT. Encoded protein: CAWSPSRLAGGTDTQYF.

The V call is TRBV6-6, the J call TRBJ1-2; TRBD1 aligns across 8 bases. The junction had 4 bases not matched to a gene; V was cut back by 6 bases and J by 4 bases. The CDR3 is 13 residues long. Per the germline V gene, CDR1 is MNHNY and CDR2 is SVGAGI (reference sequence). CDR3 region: CASRDREGYGYTF. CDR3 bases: TGTGCCAGCAGGGACAGGGAAGGCTATGGCTACACCTTC.

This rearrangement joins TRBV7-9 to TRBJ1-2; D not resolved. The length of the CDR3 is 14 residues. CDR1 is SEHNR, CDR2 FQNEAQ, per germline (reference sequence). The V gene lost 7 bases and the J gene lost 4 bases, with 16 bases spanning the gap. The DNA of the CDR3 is TGTGCCAGCACCCCGCGGACCTCGGGCTATGGCTACACCTTC. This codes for CASTPRTSGYGYTF. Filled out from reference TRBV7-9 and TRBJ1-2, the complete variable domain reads DTGVSQNPRHKITKRGQNVTFRCDPISEHNRLYWYRQTLGQGPEFLTYFQNEAQLEKSRLLSDRFSAERPKGSFSTLEIQRTEQGDSAMYLCASTPRTSGYGYTFGSGTRLTVV.

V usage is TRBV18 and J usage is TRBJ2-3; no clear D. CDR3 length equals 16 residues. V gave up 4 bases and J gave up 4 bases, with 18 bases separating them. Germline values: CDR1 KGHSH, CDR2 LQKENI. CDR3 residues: CASSRDESLVADTQYF. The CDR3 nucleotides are TGTGCCAGCTCACGGGATGAGAGTCTGGTAGCAGATACGCAGTATTTT.

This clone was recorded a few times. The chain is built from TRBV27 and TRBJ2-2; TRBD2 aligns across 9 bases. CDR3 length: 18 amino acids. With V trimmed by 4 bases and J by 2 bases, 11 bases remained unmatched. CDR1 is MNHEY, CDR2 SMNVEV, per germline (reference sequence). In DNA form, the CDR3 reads TGTGCCAGCAGTTCCCTAAGACTAGCGGACTTAAACACCGGGGAGCTGTTTTTT. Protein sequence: CASSSLRLADLNTGELFF.

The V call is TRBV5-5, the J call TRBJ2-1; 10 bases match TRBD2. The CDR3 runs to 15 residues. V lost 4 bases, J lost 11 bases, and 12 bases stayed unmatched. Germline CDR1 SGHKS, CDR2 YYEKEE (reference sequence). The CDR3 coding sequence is TGTGCCAGCAGCGACTCCGGGACTAGCGTTAGAAAGCAGTTCTTC. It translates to CASSDSGTSVRKQFF.

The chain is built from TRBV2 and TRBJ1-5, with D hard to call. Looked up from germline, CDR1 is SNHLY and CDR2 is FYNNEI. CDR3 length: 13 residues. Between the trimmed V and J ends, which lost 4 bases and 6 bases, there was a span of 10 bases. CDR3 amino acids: CASSVGQLQPQHF. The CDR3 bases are TGTGCCAGCAGTGTAGGTCAGCTTCAGCCCCAGCATTTT. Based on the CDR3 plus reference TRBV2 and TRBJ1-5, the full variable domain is EPEVTQTPSHQVTQMGQEVILRCVPISNHLYFYWYRQILGQKVEFLVSFYNNEISEKSEIFDDQFSVERPDGSNFTLKIRSTKLEDSAMYFCASSVGQLQPQHFGDGTRLSIL.

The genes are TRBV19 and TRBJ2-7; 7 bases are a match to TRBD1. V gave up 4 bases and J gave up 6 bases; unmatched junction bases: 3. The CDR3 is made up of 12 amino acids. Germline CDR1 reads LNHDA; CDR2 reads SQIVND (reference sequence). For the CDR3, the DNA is TGTGCCAGTAGTAAACAGGGGTTCGAGCAGTACTTC. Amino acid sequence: CASSKQGFEQYF. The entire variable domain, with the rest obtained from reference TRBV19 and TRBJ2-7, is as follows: DGGITQSPKYLFRKEGQNVTLSCEQNLNHDAMYWYRQDPGQGLRLIYYSQIVNDFQKGDIAEGYSVSREKKESFPLTVTSAQKNPTAFYLCASSKQGFEQYFGPGTRLTVT.

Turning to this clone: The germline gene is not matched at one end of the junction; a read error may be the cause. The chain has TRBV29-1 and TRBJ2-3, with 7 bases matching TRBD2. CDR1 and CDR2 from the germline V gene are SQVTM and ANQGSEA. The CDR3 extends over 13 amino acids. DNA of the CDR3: TGCAGCGTTGAAGGCGGGAGCACGGATACGCAGTATTTT. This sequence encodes CSVEGGSTDTQYF.

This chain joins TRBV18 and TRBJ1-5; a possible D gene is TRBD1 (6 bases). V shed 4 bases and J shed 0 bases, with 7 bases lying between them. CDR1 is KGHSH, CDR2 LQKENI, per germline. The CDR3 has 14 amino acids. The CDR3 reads CASSRTDSNQPQHF. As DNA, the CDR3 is TGTGCCAGCTCACGGACAGATAGCAATCAGCCCCAGCATTTT.

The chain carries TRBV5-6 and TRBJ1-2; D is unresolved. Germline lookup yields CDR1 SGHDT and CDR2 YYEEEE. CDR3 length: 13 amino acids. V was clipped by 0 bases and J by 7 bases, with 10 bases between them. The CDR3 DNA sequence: TGTGCCAGCAGCTTGGTGACAACTGGTGGCTACACCTTC. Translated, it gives CASSLVTTGGYTF.